The T cell receptor (beta chain) described here comes from a study of beta chain features in type 1 diabetes. Points from the study as a whole: Moderately but significantly shorter TCRB CDR3s were found in Type 1 diabetes patients in all four CD4+ subsets. For cells with high TCR expression, cDNA sequencing could yield over-representation. Reduced insertions and increased deletions marked VDJ junctions in type 1 diabetes patients.

In germline, CDR1 is SGHDN, CDR2 FVKESK. V was clipped by 3 bases and J by 0 bases, with 3 bases between them. The CDR3 runs 13 residues. Sorting produced populations that all topped 95% purity. This clone was counted ten times or more. Its antigen is unidentified. Reverse transcribing all isolated RNA meant expressed TCRB transcripts were sequenced. This table comes from immunoSEQ multiplex PCR, and its TCRdb copy is limited to in-frame clones, with some not included. The sample consists of hundreds of thousands of clones, approximately 15% of them appearing once. The chain joins TRBV14 to TRBJ2-1; no clear D. This TCR was sampled from a man aged 25 to 40 in good health. Sequencing was performed on naive CD4+ T cells from blood. CDR3 bases: TGTGCCAGCAGCCAGGGCTCCTACAATGAGCAGTTCTTC. The encoded protein is CASSQGSYNEQFF.